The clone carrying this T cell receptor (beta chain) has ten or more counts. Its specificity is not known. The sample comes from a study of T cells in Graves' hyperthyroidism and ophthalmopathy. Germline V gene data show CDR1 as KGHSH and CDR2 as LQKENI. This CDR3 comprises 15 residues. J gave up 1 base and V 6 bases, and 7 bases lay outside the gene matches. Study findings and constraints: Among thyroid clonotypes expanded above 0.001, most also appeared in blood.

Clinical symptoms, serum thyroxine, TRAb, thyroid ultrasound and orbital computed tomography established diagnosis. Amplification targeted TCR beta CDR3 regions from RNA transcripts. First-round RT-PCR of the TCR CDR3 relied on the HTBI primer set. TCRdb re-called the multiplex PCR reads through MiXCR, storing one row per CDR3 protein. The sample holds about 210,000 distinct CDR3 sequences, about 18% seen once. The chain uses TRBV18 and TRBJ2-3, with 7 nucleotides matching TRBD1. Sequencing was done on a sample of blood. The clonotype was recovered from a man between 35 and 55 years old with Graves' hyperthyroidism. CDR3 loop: CASSRGDSRTDTQYF. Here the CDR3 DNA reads TGTGCCAGCTCCCGAGGGGACAGCCGCACAGATACGCAGTATTTT.